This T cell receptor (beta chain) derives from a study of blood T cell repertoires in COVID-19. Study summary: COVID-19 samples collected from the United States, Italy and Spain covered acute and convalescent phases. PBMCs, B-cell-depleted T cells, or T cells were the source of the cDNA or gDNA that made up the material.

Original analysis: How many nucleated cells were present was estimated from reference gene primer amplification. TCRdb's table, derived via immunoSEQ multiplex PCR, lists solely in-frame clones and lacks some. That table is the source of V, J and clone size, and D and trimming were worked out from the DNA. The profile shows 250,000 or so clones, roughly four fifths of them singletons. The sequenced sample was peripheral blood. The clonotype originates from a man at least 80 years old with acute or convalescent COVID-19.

CDR3 in DNA: TGTGCCAGCAGCCCTAGCGGTAGCTCCTACAATGAGCAGTTCTTC. It translates to CASSPSGSSYNEQFF. The V call is TRBV11-1, the J call TRBJ2-1; 7 bases fit TRBD2. The CDR3 totals 15 residues. The germline V gene encodes CDR1 SGHAT and CDR2 FQDESV (reference sequence). Trimming took 5 bases from V and 0 from J; bases not matched to a gene: 4.